This TCR beta chain was identified during a study of blood T cells in healthy people across ages. Using a J-beta primer mix together with a sample-barcoded 5' primer, a second PCR was run for roughly 6 to 11 cycles. TCRdb re-called the 5' RACE reads with MiXCR, one entry per CDR3 protein. The data contain approximately 850,000 distinct CDR3 sequences, around two fifths of them singletons. Donors ranged from roughly 6 to 100 years old and were healthy Caucasians in Russia. Study conclusions and caveats: Fewer expanded clones and more diversity marked long-lived versus aged donors.

The CDR3 extends over 14 amino acids. The V and J ends lost 7 bases and 3 bases respectively, with 16 bases between them. Germline lookup yields CDR1 SGHTA and CDR2 FQGNSA. This clonotype was observed a few times. Its antigen is undetermined. Sequencing was done on a sample of blood. The chain uses TRBV7-2 and TRBJ2-7; D not certain. This clonotype was sampled from a man aged 60 to 69 in good health. The DNA of the CDR3 is TGTGCCAGCACCATTGCCTCGGCTAGCTACGAGCAGTACTTC. Its translation: CASTIASASYEQYF.